The 31 T cell receptor beta chains below were found in one sample sequenced in a study of brain metastases from non-small cell lung cancer. Repertoires were generated with immunoSEQ multiplex PCR, while TCRdb's copy carries only in-frame clones and drops some. Among about 3,800 clones listed, 70% to 90% were seen once. Material: primary lung tumor tissue. The receptors derive from a donor at least 40 years old with non-small cell lung cancer.

This rearrangement joins TRBV2 to TRBJ2-3; D is unresolved. Germline-derived CDR1 and CDR2 are SNHLY and FYNNEI. This CDR3 is built from 11 residues. V dropped 6 bases and J dropped 10 bases, with 11 bases sitting between them. Here the CDR3 reads CASSATTPQYF. The DNA for the CDR3 is TGTGCCAGCAGCGCCACAACTCCGCAGTATTTT.

The genes are TRBV30 and TRBJ1-1; D might be TRBD1 (6 bases). V gave up 6 bases and J gave up 2 bases, with 10 bases separating them. The CDR3 has 12 residues. Germline CDR1 GTSNPN, CDR2 SVGIG (reference sequence). Here the CDR3 reads CACSRGNTEAFF. The CDR3 DNA follows: TGTGCCTGTTCCAGGGGAAACACTGAAGCTTTCTTT.

With regard to this clone: At one end the junction does not follow the germline gene, possibly because of a read error. The rearrangement uses TRBV15 and TRBJ2-7; no clear D gene. The CDR3 is made up of 13 amino acids. CDR1 and CDR2 (germline): LNHNV, YYDKDF (reference sequence). The CDR3: CATSRDLSYEQYF. In DNA form, the CDR3 reads TGTGCCACCAGTAGAGATCTCAGCTACGAGCAGTACTTC.

The rearrangement links TRBV7-9 to TRBJ2-5, with D hard to call. Looked up from germline, CDR1 is SEHNR and CDR2 is FQNEAQ (reference sequence). With 3 bases removed from V and 5 bases from J, the gap between germline ends came to 10 bases. The CDR3 consists of 13 residues. CDR3 DNA sequence: TGTGCCAGCAGCTTTGAGACACGGGAGACCCAGTACTTC. Translated, it gives CASSFETRETQYF.

The sample holds one count of this clone. V usage is TRBV5-1 and J usage is TRBJ1-1; D gene unclear. V lost 0 bases, J lost 8 bases, and 8 bases lay in between. The CDR3 runs 12 residues. Germline loops: CDR1 SGHRS, CDR2 YFSETQ. CDR3 DNA: TGCGCCAGCAGCTTGGAGGGATGGGAAGCTTTCTTT. It translates to CASSLEGWEAFF.

This clone showed up just once. The rearrangement links TRBV19 to TRBJ1-6; perhaps TRBD1 as D (5 bases). V dropped 2 bases and J dropped 13 bases, with 15 bases sitting between them. This CDR3 comprises 14 residues. CDR1 and CDR2 (germline): LNHDA, SQIVND (reference sequence). The CDR3 loop reads CASSISSGPAPLHF. CDR3 DNA sequence: TGTGCCAGTAGTATATCGTCAGGGCCAGCGCCCCTCCACTTT.

This chain connects TRBV9 to TRBJ1-6, with a possible D match to TRBD1 (5 bases). In germline, CDR1 is SGDLS, CDR2 YYNGEE. The CDR3 is made up of 16 amino acids. Trimming cost V 4 bases and J 5 bases, with 16 bases left between them. The CDR3 protein is CASSTGGASNNSPLHF. For the CDR3, the DNA is TGTGCCAGCAGCACCGGTGGGGCTTCCAATAATTCACCCCTCCACTTT.

The chain combines TRBV7-9 with TRBJ1-1; D gene unclear. Germline-derived CDR1 and CDR2 are SEHNR and FQNEAQ (reference sequence). The CDR3 runs 13 residues. Trimming left V 3 bases short and J 2 bases short, with 7 bases between. CDR3 bases: TGTGCCAGCAGCTTCAGGAAAAACACTGAAGCTTTCTTT. It yields the protein CASSFRKNTEAFF.

This chain uses TRBV5-5 with TRBJ2-7; no reliable D call. Trimming removed 2 bases from V and 3 bases from J, with 6 bases in between. This CDR3 region has 12 residues. From germline, CDR1 is SGHKS and CDR2 YYEKEE (reference sequence). The CDR3 DNA reads TGTGCCAGCAGCTTCTCGGACTACGAGCAGTACTTC. Amino acids: CASSFSDYEQYF.

The table lists this clone with a count of one. The chain recombines TRBV7-3 with TRBJ2-3; 14 bases line up with TRBD2. The length of the CDR3 is 17 residues. Germline V CDR1 and CDR2: SGHTA, FQGTGA. V lost 5 bases and J lost 9; bases outside the gene matches: 13. Here the CDR3 DNA reads TGTGCCAGCAGCCCCGGGTTGGGACTAGCGGGGGCGGAGACGCAGTATTTT. The encoded protein is CASSPGLGLAGAETQYF.

V gene TRBV2 combines with J gene TRBJ2-3; no clear D gene. The germline V and J ends were trimmed by 2 bases and 9 bases, with 9 bases remaining between them. In germline, CDR1 is SNHLY, CDR2 FYNNEI. This CDR3 has 12 amino acids. CDR3 sequence (DNA): TGTGCCAGCAGTGAATCGGAAACAACGCAGTATTTT. It is translated as CASSESETTQYF. The full variable domain, its missing parts supplied by reference TRBV2 and TRBJ2-3, is EPEVTQTPSHQVTQMGQEVILRCVPISNHLYFYWYRQILGQKVEFLVSFYNNEISEKSEIFDDQFSVERPDGSNFTLKIRSTKLEDSAMYFCASSESETTQYFGPGTRLTVL.

The chain has TRBV5-4 and TRBJ1-2; TRBD1 matches 7 bases. The V segment lost 4 bases and the J segment 3 bases; nucleotides outside the gene matches: 9. This CDR3 spans 15 amino acids. Germline loops: CDR1 SGHNT, CDR2 YYREEE (reference sequence). The CDR3 loop reads CASSARQGYYYGYTF. The CDR3 DNA is TGTGCCAGCAGCGCCCGACAGGGTTATTACTATGGCTACACCTTC.

This chain uses TRBV28 with TRBJ2-2; 7 bases agree with TRBD1. With 5 bases clipped from V and 3 bases from J, the junction kept 18 bases outside the gene matches. The CDR3 sequence is 19 residues long. Per germline, CDR1 MDHEN and CDR2 SYDVKM. CDR3 sequence reads: CASSGVGRGNAWYTGELFF. The CDR3, as DNA: TGTGCCAGCAGTGGCGTGGGCAGGGGGAATGCGTGGTACACCGGGGAGCTGTTTTTT.

In this sample, this clone turned up a few times. V gene TRBV5-4 combines with J gene TRBJ1-1, with D possibly matching TRBD1 (6 bases). This CDR3 is 11 amino acids long. Trimming took off 2 bases at V and 10 bases at J, with 9 bases between the two ends. Germline CDR1 SGHNT, CDR2 YYREEE (reference sequence). The CDR3 loop is CASSLQGVAFF. DNA for the CDR3: TGTGCCAGCAGCTTACAGGGAGTAGCTTTCTTT.

The chain carries TRBV5-1 and TRBJ1-1, with a possible D match to TRBD1 (6 bases). Looked up from germline, CDR1 is SGHRS and CDR2 is YFSETQ. The CDR3 covers 14 residues. Trimming removed 5 bases at V and 0 bases at J, with 11 bases between. CDR3 sequence: CASSFRDMNTEAFF. The CDR3, as DNA: TGCGCCAGCAGTTTCAGGGACATGAACACTGAAGCTTTCTTT. Drawing the rest from reference TRBV5-1 and TRBJ1-1, the complete variable domain is KAGVTQTPRYLIKTRGQQVTLSCSPISGHRSVSWYQQTPGQGLQFLFEYFSETQRNKGNFPGRFSGRQFSNSRSEMNVSTLELGDSALYLCASSFRDMNTEAFFGQGTRLTVV.

The J gene is TRBJ2-5, the V gene TRBV27; 8 bases line up with TRBD2. This CDR3 spans 13 amino acids. Germline values: CDR1 MNHEY, CDR2 SMNVEV (reference sequence). Unmatched junction bases numbered 5, after V lost 8 bases and J lost 3 bases. CDR3 region: CASHPAGEETQYF. The CDR3 DNA follows: TGTGCCAGCCATCCAGCGGGGGAAGAGACCCAGTACTTC.

This chain joins TRBV4-1 and TRBJ2-3; 15 nucleotides agree with TRBD2. CDR3 length: 17 amino acids. Unmatched junction bases numbered 5, after V lost 3 bases and J lost 4 bases. Germline CDR1 MGHRA, CDR2 YSYEKL. This chain's CDR3 is CASSHLGLAGGADTQYF. The DNA for the CDR3 is TGCGCCAGCAGCCACCTGGGACTAGCGGGGGGTGCAGATACGCAGTATTTT.

The V gene is TRBV5-1, the J gene TRBJ2-5; 14 positions agree with TRBD2. The length of the CDR3 is 16 residues. Germline CDR1 and CDR2: SGHRS and YFSETQ. The V and J ends lost 6 bases and 2 bases, in that order; junction bases with no gene match: 6. CDR3 amino acids: CASNTGTSGRQETQYF. CDR3 coding DNA: TGCGCCAGCAACACGGGGACTAGCGGGAGACAAGAGACCCAGTACTTC.

This clone has only a few counts. The chain joins TRBV28 to TRBJ1-2; maybe TRBD1 (5 bases). Trimming took off 6 bases at V and 7 bases at J, with 21 bases between the two ends. This CDR3 contains 15 residues. In germline, CDR1 is MDHEN, CDR2 SYDVKM. CDR3 nucleotide sequence: TGTGCCAGCAGCCCCCCCGGAGGGACGCTTGGTGGCTACACCTTC. Amino acid sequence: CASSPPGGTLGGYTF.

This chain connects TRBV5-6 to TRBJ1-1; no clear D. The V gene's germline CDR1 is SGHDT and CDR2 YYEEEE. V was clipped by 4 bases and J by 6 bases, with 7 bases between them. The CDR3 has 11 residues. CDR3 region: CASSLGAEAFF. The CDR3 coding sequence is TGTGCCAGCAGCCTTGGCGCTGAAGCTTTCTTT.

The chain couples TRBV5-1 to TRBJ2-3; the D gene is possibly TRBD2 (5 bases). V dropped 0 bases and J dropped 3 bases, with 11 bases sitting between them. CDR3 length equals 15 residues. Germline CDR1 SGHRS, CDR2 YFSETQ. CDR3 nucleotides: TGCGCCAGCAGCTTGGGACTAACAAGGACAGATACGCAGTATTTT. Translated: CASSLGLTRTDTQYF.

The chain combines TRBV20-1 with TRBJ2-3; possibly TRBD2 for D (5 bases). Germline V gene lookup returns CDR1 DFQATT and CDR2 SNEGSKA (reference sequence). V was cut by 3 bases and J by 4 bases, with 5 bases left in between. CDR3 length equals 11 residues. The CDR3 DNA reads TGCAGTGCTAGCGGGGCAGATACGCAGTATTTT. It codes for CSASGADTQYF.

In nucleotides, the CDR3 is TGTGCCAGCAGCTTACCGGGAAGGGGGCGGGATGGCTACACCTTC. Translation gives CASSLPGRGRDGYTF. The chain combines TRBV7-2 with TRBJ1-2; 7 bases agree with TRBD1. The CDR3 extends over 15 amino acids. Germline V gene sequence: CDR1 SGHTA, CDR2 FQGNSA. Trimming cost V 2 bases and J 6 bases; bases outside gene matches: 9.

This clone was counted a single time. This chain joins TRBV5-6 and TRBJ1-5, with 8 nucleotides matching TRBD1. With V trimmed by 4 bases and J by 2 bases, 2 bases remained unmatched. This CDR3 contains 14 residues. CDR1 is SGHDT and CDR2 is YYEEEE in the germline V gene. CDR3 sequence: CASSQGAGNQPQHF. The CDR3 DNA reads as TGTGCCAGCAGCCAGGGGGCAGGCAATCAGCCCCAGCATTTT.

V usage is TRBV18 and J usage is TRBJ2-2; D is undetermined. V lost 3 bases, J lost 6 bases, and 11 bases lay in between. Germline V gene data show CDR1 as KGHSH and CDR2 as LQKENI. This CDR3 comprises 14 residues. The CDR3 DNA reads as TGTGCCAGCTCACCTCTCCAGGCCCCCGGGGAGCTGTTTTTT. It codes for CASSPLQAPGELFF.

As to this clone: This sample includes further DNA sequences coding for the same CDR3. The chain uses TRBV7-9 and TRBJ1-5; D may be TRBD1 (5 bases). With 1 base removed from V and 6 bases from J, the gap between germline ends came to 7 bases. The CDR3 consists of 13 residues. CDR1 and CDR2 from the germline V gene are SEHNR and FQNEAQ (reference sequence). CDR3 sequence (DNA): TGTGCCAGCAGCTTAGGACAGTTTCAGCCCCAGCATTTT. This translates into CASSLGQFQPQHF.

The chain couples TRBV27 to TRBJ1-2; 8 bases are a match to TRBD1. Germline V lookup: CDR1 MNHEY, CDR2 SMNVEV (reference sequence). Germline trimming cut 2 bases from V and 6 bases from J; bases unmatched to any gene: 5. The CDR3 consists of 14 residues. The CDR3 coding sequence is TGTGCCAGCAGTTTAAACAGGGGGAGAAATGGCTACACCTTC. This codes for CASSLNRGRNGYTF.

J is TRBJ2-1 and V is TRBV30; D call uncertain. The CDR3 consists of 11 residues. Trimming took off 3 bases at V and 4 bases at J, with 4 bases between the two ends. Looked up from germline, CDR1 is GTSNPN and CDR2 is SVGIG (reference sequence). The CDR3 reads CAWSPYNEQFF. In nucleotides, the CDR3 is TGTGCCTGGAGCCCTTACAATGAGCAGTTCTTC.

The chain uses TRBV28 and TRBJ2-1; 11 nucleotides agree with TRBD2. The CDR3 spans 15 residues. The germline V gene has CDR1 MDHEN and CDR2 SYDVKM. Losses at the gene ends were 5 bases for V and 5 bases for J; bases not matched to a gene: 5. The CDR3 is CASSDPSGGHNEQFF. The CDR3 region has the DNA TGTGCCAGCAGTGATCCTAGCGGGGGGCACAATGAGCAGTTCTTC.

The chain joins TRBV4-1 to TRBJ1-5, with 7 bases fitting TRBD1. This CDR3 comprises 17 residues. J gave up 4 bases and V 0 bases, and 9 bases lay outside the gene matches. Germline-derived CDR1 and CDR2 are MGHRA and YSYEKL. The CDR3, as DNA: TGCGCCAGCAGCCAAGATCTCGGGACAGCCCCTAATCAGCCCCAGCATTTT. Residues: CASSQDLGTAPNQPQHF.

CDR3 sequence reads: CASRRTYYEQYF. DNA for the CDR3: TGTGCCAGCAGAAGGACGTATTACGAGCAGTACTTC. This chain uses TRBV12-3 or TRBV12-4 with TRBJ2-7; D not resolved. V was pared by 6 bases and J by 4 bases, with 10 bases between. The CDR3 sequence is 12 residues long.